These 26 T cell receptor beta chains were all obtained from the same sample, sequenced in a study of blood T cell repertoires in COVID-19. TCRdb's table, derived via immunoSEQ multiplex PCR, lists solely in-frame clones and lacks some. This table holds approximately 210,000 clones, more than 70% found once. Source material: peripheral blood. Every receptor here comes from a woman aged 45 to 65 with acute or convalescent COVID-19.

This clone showed up just once. This chain uses TRBV6-4 with TRBJ2-2, with 9 bases that match TRBD2. The germline gives CDR1 MRHNA, CDR2 SNTAGT. The CDR3 contains 15 residues. V lost 7 bases to trimming and J lost 2 bases; unmatched junction nucleotides: 5. CDR3: CASTNLAGNTGELFF. The CDR3 nucleotides are TGTGCCAGCACCAACCTAGCGGGAAACACCGGGGAGCTGTTTTTT.

The chain carries TRBV25-1 and TRBJ1-1; D unresolved. Trimming pared 4 bases from V and 7 bases from J, leaving 16 bases between. The CDR3 is 14 residues long. Germline CDR1 and CDR2: MGHDK and SYGVNS. The CDR3 reads CASSGAHGRDEAFF. The DNA of the CDR3 is TGTGCCAGCAGTGGGGCACATGGCCGCGATGAAGCTTTCTTT.

The rearrangement joins TRBV21-1 to TRBJ1-4; the listed D gene, TRBD1, was not tested against the DNA. TRBV21-1 constitutes a pseudogene. CDR3 length equals 16 residues. The DNA of the CDR3 is TGTGCCAGCAGCCAAAGATCGACAGGGCCTAATGAAAAACTGTTTTTT. Protein: CASSQRSTGPNEKLFF.

The chain carries TRBV7-8 and TRBJ1-2; 10 bases fit TRBD1. V gave up 0 bases and J gave up 4 bases; unmatched junction bases: 2. Per the germline V gene, CDR1 is SGHVS and CDR2 is FQNEAQ. The CDR3 runs 15 residues. The CDR3 DNA follows: TGTGCCAGCAGCTTAGCAAGGACAGGGGGCTATGGCTACACCTTC. Translation gives CASSLARTGGYGYTF. The whole variable domain, filled in from reference TRBV7-8 and TRBJ1-2, reads GAGVSQSPRYKVAKRGQDVALRCDPISGHVSLFWYQQALGQGPEFLTYFQNEAQLDKSGLPSDRFFAERPEGSVSTLKIQRTQQEDSAVYLCASSLARTGGYGYTFGSGTRLTVV.

The chain combines TRBV19 with TRBJ1-1; unclear D gene. The CDR3 sequence is 13 residues long. The germline gives CDR1 LNHDA, CDR2 SQIVND (reference sequence). V was pared by 4 bases and J by 0 bases, with 6 bases between. CDR3 sequence: CASSTTVNTEAFF. Written as DNA, the CDR3 is TGTGCCAGTAGTACCACGGTGAACACTGAAGCTTTCTTT.

The DNA for the CDR3 is TGTGCCAGCAGCTTGGGAGGGGGATACTACGAGCAGTACTTC. Translation: CASSLGGGYYEQYF. J is TRBJ2-7 and V is TRBV5-4; a possible D gene is TRBD1 (6 bases). V was shortened by 0 bases and J by 3 bases, with 10 bases between the two germline ends. Per germline, CDR1 SGHNT and CDR2 YYREEE (reference sequence). The CDR3 is made up of 14 amino acids.

This clone showed up just a few times. This sequence joins TRBV19 and TRBJ1-3; D unclear. Trimming took 5 bases from V and 4 from J, leaving 12 bases between them. From germline, CDR1 is LNHDA and CDR2 SQIVND (reference sequence). This CDR3 contains 14 residues. The CDR3 reads CASSSTGGGNTIYF. In DNA form, the CDR3 reads TGTGCCAGTAGTTCCACGGGAGGAGGAAACACCATATATTTT.

This rearrangement joins TRBV19 to TRBJ2-7; TRBD1 matches 8 bases. The ends lost 1 base at V and 4 bases at J; junction bases unmatched: 6. The length of the CDR3 is 15 residues. CDR1 is LNHDA, CDR2 SQIVND, per germline (reference sequence). CDR3 region: CASSIGPGGSYEQYF. In nucleotides, the CDR3 is TGTGCCAGTAGTATAGGGCCAGGGGGCTCGTACGAGCAGTACTTC.

This chain links TRBV7-3 with TRBJ2-3; TRBD2 aligns across 8 bases. With 5 bases clipped from V and 1 base from J, the junction kept 11 bases outside the gene matches. Germline V lookup: CDR1 SGHTA, CDR2 FQGTGA. The CDR3 consists of 17 residues. CDR3 protein: CASSPHPSGSGTDTQYF. Here the CDR3 DNA reads TGTGCCAGCAGCCCCCACCCCAGCGGGAGCGGCACAGATACGCAGTATTTT. The full variable domain, completed using reference TRBV7-3 and TRBJ2-3, is GAGVSQTPSNKVTEKGKYVELRCDPISGHTALYWYRQSLGQGPEFLIYFQGTGAADDSGLPNDRFFAVRPEGSVSTLKIQRTERGDSAVYLCASSPHPSGSGTDTQYFGPGTRLTVL.

This clone has only a few counts. The rearrangement links TRBV2 to TRBJ1-1; TRBD1 agrees at 7 bases. This CDR3 is built from 12 residues. Germline CDR1 and CDR2: SNHLY and FYNNEI. The V segment lost 8 bases and the J segment 8 bases; nucleotides outside the gene matches: 8. CDR3 amino acids: CASPDRDREAFF. CDR3 in DNA: TGTGCCAGCCCTGACCGGGACAGAGAAGCTTTCTTT.

The chain links TRBV11-3 to TRBJ2-3; D might be TRBD2 (5 bases). This CDR3 has 13 residues. Germline CDR1 reads SGHNT; CDR2 reads YENEEA. Trimming took 3 bases from V and 6 from J, leaving 10 bases between them. The CDR3 DNA follows: TGTGCCAGCAGCTTGTCTAGCCCGGATACGCAGTATTTT. Amino acid sequence: CASSLSSPDTQYF.

This sequence joins TRBV12-3 or TRBV12-4 and TRBJ2-7, with 8 bases aligning to TRBD2. This CDR3 is built from 13 residues. With V trimmed by 6 bases and J by 6 bases, 7 bases remained unmatched. Written as DNA, the CDR3 is TGTGCCAGCAGCCCGGGACTAGGGTCCGAGCAGTACTTC. Protein: CASSPGLGSEQYF.

The J gene is TRBJ1-6, the V gene TRBV6-5, with D perhaps matching TRBD1 (5 bases). Germline V CDR1 and CDR2: MNHEY, SVGAGI. The CDR3 length is 14 residues. V lost 5 bases and J 15 bases, leaving 20 bases between the germline ends. CDR3 nucleotide sequence: TGTGCCAGCAGTCCGGGACTGATTCCTTCGAGCCTCCACTTT. Protein product: CASSPGLIPSSLHF.

The V call is TRBV5-4, the J call TRBJ2-3; 9 bases are a match to TRBD1. Unmatched junction bases numbered 3, after V lost 7 bases and J lost 3 bases. Looked up from germline, CDR1 is SGHNT and CDR2 is YYREEE (reference sequence). This CDR3 comprises 13 residues. The CDR3 region is CASRDRETDTQYF. The DNA for the CDR3 is TGTGCCAGCCGGGACAGGGAAACAGATACGCAGTATTTT.

This clone has more than one count but fewer than ten. The chain combines TRBV20-1 with TRBJ1-1; a possible D gene is TRBD1 (5 bases). The CDR3 runs 14 residues. Trimming pared 3 bases from V and 4 bases from J, leaving 15 bases between. Germline V lookup: CDR1 DFQATT, CDR2 SNEGSKA (reference sequence). The CDR3, as DNA: TGCAGTGCTAGTATTCCGGGGGGAACCACTGAAGCTTTCTTT. This encodes CSASIPGGTTEAFF.

The rearrangement links TRBV5-1 to TRBJ2-3, with 9 bases identical to TRBD2. Per germline, CDR1 SGHRS and CDR2 YFSETQ. Losses at the gene ends were 4 bases for V and 4 bases for J; bases not matched to a gene: 7. The CDR3 is 15 amino acids. CDR3 in DNA: TGCGCCAGCAGCCCTGAGGTAGCGGGAGCAGATACGCAGTATTTT. Translating gives CASSPEVAGADTQYF.

The genes are TRBV5-1 and TRBJ1-1; 10 bases are a match to TRBD1. This CDR3 has 16 residues. The trim removed 4 bases at V and 1 base at J, leaving 7 bases unmatched. The germline V gene has CDR1 SGHRS and CDR2 YFSETQ. CDR3 in DNA: TGCGCCAGCAGCGCCCGACAGGGGGCGCGGAACACTGAAGCTTTCTTT. Translation: CASSARQGARNTEAFF.

The chain uses TRBV7-3 and TRBJ2-5; 10 bases align to TRBD1. Germline V gene lookup returns CDR1 SGHTA and CDR2 FQGTGA. The CDR3 is 16 residues long. V lost 1 base and J lost 5; bases outside the gene matches: 7. CDR3 coding DNA: TGTGCCAGCAGCTTAATGGGACAGGGGTTTGGGGAGACCCAGTACTTC. Translated, it gives CASSLMGQGFGETQYF.

V usage is TRBV7-2 and J usage is TRBJ1-2; the match to TRBD1 covers 9 bases. Looked up from germline, CDR1 is SGHTA and CDR2 is FQGNSA. The length of the CDR3 is 16 residues. J gave up 5 bases and V 1 base, and 8 bases lay outside the gene matches. CDR3 in amino acids: CASSLGGWDRAYGYTF. The CDR3, as DNA: TGTGCCAGCAGCTTAGGAGGATGGGACAGGGCTTATGGCTACACCTTC.

The chain carries TRBV3-1 (or the pseudogene TRBV3-2) and TRBJ1-2; TRBD1 aligns across 7 bases. Looked up from germline, CDR1 is LGHDT and CDR2 is YNNKEL (reference sequence). The V gene end was trimmed by 1 base and the J gene end by 4 bases; junction bases not matched to a gene: 6. CDR3 length equals 15 residues. The CDR3: CASSQADRASYGYTF. The CDR3 DNA reads TGTGCCAGCAGCCAAGCTGACAGGGCTTCCTATGGCTACACCTTC.

The chain joins TRBV7-3 to TRBJ2-7, with no clear D. The CDR3 loop spans 13 amino acids. The germline CDR1 and CDR2 sequences are SGHTA and FQGTGA. V lost 8 bases and J lost 0, with 11 bases in between. DNA for the CDR3: TGTGCCAGCGCAATACAAACCTCCTACGAGCAGTACTTC. Encoded protein: CASAIQTSYEQYF.

The CDR3 is CASSRTAGRGEQFF. In nucleotides, the CDR3 is TGCGCCAGCAGTAGGACTGCAGGGAGGGGTGAGCAGTTCTTC. The chain uses TRBV10-1 and TRBJ2-1, with 7 bases aligning to TRBD2. The CDR3 is 14 amino acids. CDR1 and CDR2 (germline): WNHNN, SYGVQD (reference sequence). J was trimmed by 9 bases and V by 5 bases; bases with no gene match: 10.

This rearrangement joins TRBV7-6 to TRBJ2-1; 10 nucleotides match TRBD2. The V segment lost 5 bases and the J segment 5 bases; nucleotides outside the gene matches: 12. This CDR3 region has 17 residues. In germline, CDR1 is SGHVS, CDR2 FNYEAQ. The chain's CDR3 is CASSPSRRTSGHNEQFF. DNA for the CDR3: TGTGCCAGCAGCCCCTCCCGACGGACTAGCGGACACAATGAGCAGTTCTTC.

The rearrangement joins TRBV27 to TRBJ2-7, with 9 bases fitting TRBD2. Germline V CDR1 and CDR2: MNHEY, SMNVEV (reference sequence). The V segment lost 4 bases and the J segment 0 bases; nucleotides outside the gene matches: 1. The CDR3 has 14 residues. Written as DNA, the CDR3 is TGTGCCAGCAGTTCACTAGCGGGCTCCTACGAGCAGTACTTC. It is translated as CASSSLAGSYEQYF.

The DNA for the CDR3 is TGTGCCAGCAGCTCCCACGGTGGAACTATTCACAATGAGCAGTTCTTC. Translating gives CASSSHGGTIHNEQFF. This chain uses TRBV5-4 with TRBJ2-1; D uncertain. The CDR3 loop spans 16 amino acids. CDR1 is SGHNT and CDR2 is YYREEE in the germline V gene (reference sequence). V was cut by 3 bases and J by 5 bases, with 18 bases left in between.

This chain joins TRBV29-1 and TRBJ2-2, with 10 nucleotides matching TRBD2. Germline CDR1 and CDR2: SQVTM and ANQGSEA. The V segment lost 5 bases and the J segment 3 bases; nucleotides outside the gene matches: 6. The CDR3 consists of 15 residues. CDR3 residues: CSVKAGGPDTGELFF. In nucleotides, the CDR3 is TGCAGCGTTAAAGCGGGAGGGCCGGACACCGGGGAGCTGTTTTTT.